This T cell receptor beta chain comes out of a study of tumor-infiltrating lymphocytes in oesophageal squamous cell carcinoma. This clonotype ranks as medium-sized. MiXCR was run by TCRdb on the PCR reads, yielding one entry per CDR3 protein. The table has about 24,000 distinct CDR3 sequences, more than 30% seen once. V lost 5 bases to trimming and J lost 5 bases; unmatched junction nucleotides: 4. This CDR3 has 15 residues. Germline lookup yields CDR1 SGHTA and CDR2 FQGTGA. This TCR came from a male donor with esophageal squamous cell carcinoma. This chain links TRBV7-3 with TRBJ2-1, with 12 bases identical to TRBD2. The sequencing input was esophageal tumor tissue. In DNA form, the CDR3 reads TGTGCCAGCAGCCTAGCGGGAGGGGCCCACAATGAGCAGTTCTTC. Its protein product is CASSLAGGAHNEQFF.